This T cell receptor (beta chain) originates from a study of T-cell memory formation after mild COVID-19 (dated by TCRdb to about 2021). Study-wide context: Most TCR sequence clusters were specific to one of the two donors. In a couple of donors, T-cell clones that expanded and contracted after mild COVID-19 were followed by sequencing TCRalpha and TCRbeta repertoires longitudinally. The cohort was made up of two young adult volunteers, one female and one male, who were previously healthy. Overall study outcomes, separate from this receptor: The detection of some responding clones in pre-infection memory suggests that pre-existing cross-reactive memory T cells joined the SARS-CoV-2 response. Contracting CD4+ clones were located mainly in the CM and EM memory subsets, whereas CD8+ clones were found to be enriched in EMRA. Clones contracting from day 15 to 85 had balanced CD4/CD8 phenotypes, while a second wave expanding from day 15 to 37 was biased towards CD4+. Whether the second-wave clones peaking on day 37 were SARS-CoV-2 specific was not confirmed. Only a couple of mild cases were covered by the study, and larger cohorts that include severe cases with pre-infection samples were considered necessary.

Spanning cysteine to phenylalanine, the CDR3 consists of 14 amino acids. Left in the record is the CDR3 DNA by itself, 42 bases read in frame from the first base. The germline V gene (reference sequence) gives CDR1 as DFQATT and CDR2 as SNEGSKA. The germline ends are 15 bases apart after V is trimmed by 6 bases and J by 0 bases. As to this clonotype: No antigen is known for it. The input lacks base qualities; no much larger clone sits a single base away.

Ficoll-Paque density gradient centrifugation was the method used to isolate PBMCs. Sequencing was performed on an Illumina NovaSeq 6000. TCRalpha and TCRbeta cDNA libraries were constructed by 5'RACE with constant-segment primers, with sample barcodes and unique molecular identifiers being introduced. Trizol reagent was used to extract RNA from every sample. Library amplification was performed in two PCR steps, and a second sample barcode and Illumina TruSeq adapters were introduced in the second step. Libraries were sequenced on an Illumina NovaSeq with 2 x 150 bp paired-end reads. The authors processed their data as follows. Reads were demultiplexed and collapsed into UMI-guided consensus sequences with migec v1.2.7. Using mixcr v2.1.11, UMI consensuses were aligned to TRA and TRB V and J templates and then assembled into clonotypes. Clonotypes were classified as expanded or contracted when called significant by both edgeR and NoisET, with noise models trained on biological replicates. For edgeR calls, the thresholds were a false discovery rate-adjusted p below 0.01 and a log2 fold-change of 1. As an exploratory analysis of dynamics, max-normalized trajectories of the 1000 most abundant clonotypes were examined with PCA combined with hierarchical clustering. Each responding clone was given a CD4 or CD8 phenotype based on the CD4+ and CD8+ repertoires, which had been sequenced separately. The public reads were reanalyzed by TCRdb: fastp trimming at Q25, MiXCR alignment, in-frame beta chains only. Entries that share a CDR3 protein sequence are merged under the most common genes and DNA. The V and J calls, along with clone size, are taken from TCRdb and not from the paper's own processing. Present in this sample are more than 70,000 distinct CDR3 sequences, approximately 14% of which were seen just once. The ten largest clonotypes hold 30% to 35% of the sample.

The specimen sequenced was PBMCs or a T cell subset sorted from them (not recorded which). The sequence was collected from an adult woman who had mild COVID-19 (a few samples of this study predate the infection). The sample titles of this study are shuffled in the database, so cell type and time point are left out; the donor was told from shared clones. The chain was built from TRBV20-1 and TRBJ2-7, with the D gene uncertain. Here the CDR3 is given as CSAFSDGSSYEQYF. The nucleotide sequence reads TGCAGTGCCTTTAGTGACGGTAGCTCCTACGAGCAGTACTTC.